This is a list of T cell receptor beta chains from one sample in a study of human T cells and chemical hapten exposure. TCRdb reanalysed the RACE reads using MiXCR and keeps one entry per CDR3 protein. The sample yields 75,000 to 100,000 distinct CDR3 sequences, approximately 10% seen once. Sequencing used whole blood, obtained in connection with sensitization to the hapten diphenylcyclopropenone (DPC). The receptor source for this set is a woman aged 55-70 years with alopecia areata. Some clones in this sample may be carry-over from other donors' samples. Both conserved end residues are part of each CDR3. D genes are given only for firm matches. A row's size may be missing; if present it is once, few, many or a size class.

d_gene	v_gene	abundance	j_gene	CDR3aa	CDR3nt
NA	TRBV12-5	many	TRBJ1-3	CASGLPGNTIYF	TGTGCTAGTGGTTTGCCTGGAAACACCATATATTTT
NA	TRBV20-1	NA	TRBJ2-5	CSARDGLNQETQYF	TGCAGTGCTAGAGATGGGCTCAACCAAGAGACCCAGTACTTC
NA	TRBV29-1	few	TRBJ2-6	CSGWETGANVLTF	TGCAGCGGATGGGAGACTGGGGCCAACGTCCTGACTTTC
NA	TRBV7-8	NA	TRBJ2-7	CASSRSSYEQYF	TGTGCCAGCAGCAGAAGCTCCTACGAGCAGTACTTC
TRBD1	TRBV5-1	NA	TRBJ2-7	CASSSRQGSREQYF	TGCGCCAGCAGCTCCCGACAGGGTTCTCGCGAGCAGTACTTC
NA	TRBV5-1	few	TRBJ1-1	CASSRTVLVTEAFF	TGCGCCAGCAGCAGGACAGTGCTCGTCACTGAAGCTTTCTTT
TRBD1	TRBV29-1	many	TRBJ2-3	CSVPKGGETQYF	TGCAGCGTCCCCAAAGGGGGCGAAACGCAGTATTTT
TRBD1	TRBV7-9	few	TRBJ1-3	CASSLRTGGVNSGNTIYF	TGTGCCAGCAGCCTTCGGACAGGGGGCGTAAATTCTGGAAACACCATATATTTT
NA	TRBV5-1	few	TRBJ2-7	CASSRQGTPYEQYF	TGCGCCAGCAGCCGGCAGGGGACCCCCTACGAGCAGTACTTC
NA	TRBV5-8	NA	TRBJ1-4	CASRIGGRLNEKLFF	TGTGCCAGCAGGATCGGGGGGCGACTTAATGAAAAACTGTTTTTT
NA	TRBV5-6	many	TRBJ1-5	CASSLDLNQPQHF	TGTGCCAGCAGCTTGGACTTGAATCAGCCCCAGCATTTT
NA	TRBV5-6	few	TRBJ2-7	CASSLSGGTISYEQYF	TGTGCCAGCAGCTTGTCTGGAGGCACAATTTCCTACGAGCAGTACTTC
TRBD2	TRBV20-1	few	TRBJ2-1	CSAGTTSGGLYEQFF	TGCAGTGCTGGAACAACTAGCGGGGGGTTATATGAGCAGTTCTTC
NA	TRBV6-6	NA	TRBJ1-6	CASTPGFHSPLHF	TGTGCCAGCACCCCAGGGTTTCATTCACCCCTCCACTTT
NA	TRBV11-2	NA	TRBJ2-2	CASAEAKGRTGELFF	TGTGCCAGCGCAGAAGCGAAGGGTCGGACCGGGGAGCTGTTTTTT
TRBD1	TRBV29-1	NA	TRBJ1-2	CSHIQGAGGYGYTF	TGCAGTCATATTCAGGGGGCAGGAGGATATGGCTACACCTTC
NA	TRBV6-5	many	TRBJ2-3	CASRSITDTQYF	TGTGCCAGCAGGAGCATCACAGATACGCAGTATTTT
TRBD2	TRBV20-1	NA	TRBJ2-3	CSAPTSGGSDTQYF	TGCAGTGCGCCGACTAGCGGGGGTTCAGATACGCAGTATTTT
NA	TRBV7-9	many	TRBJ1-1	CASSLQGSTEAFF	TGTGCCAGCAGCTTACAGGGAAGTACTGAAGCTTTCTTT
NA	TRBV20-1	NA	TRBJ1-5	CSARDSGQINQPQHF	TGCAGTGCTAGAGATAGTGGACAGATCAATCAGCCCCAGCATTTT
TRBD1	TRBV18	NA	TRBJ1-4	CASSPKTGSNEKLFF	TGTGCCAGCTCACCAAAGACAGGGTCTAATGAAAAACTGTTTTTT
TRBD1	TRBV12-3/TRBV12-4	few	TRBJ2-3	CASSFRQGATDTQYF	TGTGCCAGCAGTTTTCGGCAGGGGGCAACAGATACGCAGTATTTT
TRBD1	TRBV10-3	many	TRBJ2-3	CAIRDREGTQYF	TGTGCCATCAGGGACAGGGAAGGTACGCAGTATTTT
TRBD2	TRBV7-8	NA	TRBJ2-5	CASSSIAGGQGQETQYF	TGTGCCAGCAGCTCAATAGCGGGGGGGCAGGGCCAAGAGACCCAGTACTTC
NA	TRBV5-1	NA	TRBJ2-1	CASSVGGGVNEQFF	TGCGCCAGCAGCGTCGGTGGAGGGGTCAATGAGCAGTTCTTC
TRBD1	TRBV7-3	many	TRBJ2-2	CASSSGGTGVGRELFF	TGTGCCAGCAGCTCTGGAGGGACAGGGGTCGGCCGGGAGCTGTTTTTT
TRBD2	TRBV7-9	many	TRBJ2-1	CASRPTSGGQYNEQFF	TGTGCCAGCAGACCAACTAGCGGGGGCCAATACAATGAGCAGTTCTTC
NA	TRBV4-2	NA	TRBJ1-5	CASSQVLPVHGNQPQHF	TGTGCCAGCAGCCAGGTTCTTCCGGTTCATGGCAATCAGCCCCAGCATTTT
NA	TRBV4-1	NA	TRBJ1-1	CASSQDSGVGTEAFF	TGCGCCAGCAGCCAAGATTCAGGAGTGGGCACTGAAGCTTTCTTT
NA	TRBV20-1	NA	TRBJ2-5	CSARVRPSEGPPRGETQYF	TGCAGTGCTAGAGTAAGACCCTCCGAGGGCCCCCCCCGAGGGGAGACCCAGTACTTC
TRBD2	TRBV29-1	NA	TRBJ2-1	CSAPAGTSILRQFF	TGCAGCGCCCCCGCCGGGACTAGCATATTGCGGCAGTTCTTC
NA	TRBV19	NA	TRBJ2-5	CASSGGQHQETQYF	TGTGCCAGTAGTGGGGGACAACACCAAGAGACCCAGTACTTC
NA	TRBV2	many	TRBJ1-1	CAVEGPGGTEAFF	TGTGCCGTTGAGGGCCCGGGAGGGACTGAAGCTTTCTTT
NA	TRBV12-3/TRBV12-4	many	TRBJ1-2	CASSFQVRVDGYTF	TGTGCCAGCAGTTTTCAAGTGCGGGTGGATGGCTACACCTTC
NA	TRBV5-4	many	TRBJ2-1	CASSRAGGGSYNEQFF	TGTGCCAGCAGCCGCGCTGGTGGTGGCTCCTACAATGAGCAGTTCTTC
NA	TRBV5-4	NA	TRBJ2-3	CASSLMAGLNTDTQYF	TGTGCCAGCAGCTTAATGGCGGGACTTAACACAGATACGCAGTATTTT
TRBD2	TRBV7-9	many	TRBJ2-3	CASSLGLAAGSTDTQYF	TGTGCCAGCAGCTTAGGACTAGCGGCCGGTAGCACAGATACGCAGTATTTT
TRBD2	TRBV9	few	TRBJ2-7	CASSASGAPSYEQYF	TGTGCCAGCAGCGCGAGCGGGGCGCCTTCCTACGAGCAGTACTTC
NA	TRBV3-1	many	TRBJ1-2	CASSQSWIGYTF	TGTGCCAGCAGCCAATCATGGATTGGCTACACCTTC
NA	TRBV18	NA	TRBJ2-7	CASSPPGTYSYEQYF	TGTGCCAGCTCACCACCTGGGACCTACTCCTACGAGCAGTACTTC
NA	TRBV7-6	many	TRBJ2-5	CASSFQGLGETQYF	TGTGCCAGCAGCTTCCAGGGTTTAGGAGAGACCCAGTACTTC
NA	TRBV6-5	few	TRBJ1-5	CASRLKPNQPQHF	TGTGCCAGCCGCCTGAAGCCCAATCAGCCCCAGCATTTT
TRBD1	TRBV2	few	TRBJ2-3	CASSETTGVIADTQYF	TGTGCCAGCAGTGAGACTACAGGGGTGATCGCAGATACGCAGTATTTT
NA	TRBV7-2	many	TRBJ2-2	CASSLIPQGTGELFF	TGTGCCAGCAGCCTCATCCCCCAGGGGACCGGGGAGCTGTTTTTT
TRBD2	TRBV12-3/TRBV12-4	many	TRBJ2-3	CASSPASSGGRRFTDTQYF	TGTGCCAGCAGTCCGGCTTCTAGCGGGGGACGCCGCTTCACAGATACGCAGTATTTT